One sample yielded the 10 T cell receptor beta chains listed below, sequenced in a study of Graves' ophthalmopathy and Graves' hyperthyroidism. The authors amplified TCR beta CDR3 regions from RNA transcripts. Amplification began with first-round RT-PCR using HTBI primers, then second-round multiplex PCR was performed. In TCRdb, the multiplex PCR reads were re-called with MiXCR into one record per CDR3 protein. Of 300,000 to 350,000 distinct CDR3 sequences detected, roughly a sixth appear once; the ten largest clones hold around an eighth. Source material: peripheral blood. These receptors were collected from an adult man with Graves' ophthalmopathy.

This clonotype was found many times. The chain uses TRBV29-1 and TRBJ2-2; 11 bases map to TRBD2. This CDR3 spans 14 amino acids. With V trimmed by 7 bases and J by 4 bases, 5 bases remained unmatched. Germline V gene data show CDR1 as SQVTM and CDR2 as ANQGSEA. The CDR3 protein is CSATGLAATGELFF. CDR3 DNA sequence: TGCAGCGCCACGGGACTAGCGGCCACCGGGGAGCTGTTTTTT.

The V gene is TRBV13, the J gene TRBJ2-2; D call uncertain. The CDR3 extends over 13 amino acids. From germline, CDR1 is PRHDT and CDR2 FYEKMQ (reference sequence). Trimming removed 5 bases at V and 3 bases at J, with 7 bases between. CDR3 sequence: CASSILYTGELFF. The CDR3 DNA is TGTGCCAGCAGCATACTGTACACCGGGGAGCTGTTTTTT. The complete variable domain, with remaining parts taken from reference TRBV13 and TRBJ2-2, reads AAGVIQSPRHLIKEKRETATLKCYPIPRHDTVYWYQQGPGQDPQFLISFYEKMQSDKGSIPDRFSAQQFSDYHSELNMSSLELGDSALYFCASSILYTGELFFGEGSRLTVL.

This clonotype was observed at least ten times. CDR3 coding DNA: TGTGCCAGCAGCTCAACTCTTGGAGGCTACACCTTC. Protein: CASSSTLGGYTF. The chain has TRBV6-2 or TRBV6-3 and TRBJ1-2; D not certain. With 6 bases removed from V and 8 bases from J, the gap between germline ends came to 13 bases. Germline lookup yields CDR1 MNHEY and CDR2 SVGEGT. This CDR3 has 12 residues.

The sample holds many counts of this clonotype. The CDR3 region has the DNA TGTGCCAGCAGTTTTTACAGGACAAACACTGAAGCTTTCTTT. Translated, it gives CASSFYRTNTEAFF. The chain recombines TRBV12-3 or TRBV12-4 with TRBJ1-1, with a possible D match to TRBD1 (5 bases). The CDR3 totals 14 residues. Trimming left V 3 bases short and J 2 bases short, with 10 bases between.

This clonotype was counted ten times or more. The chain combines TRBV10-3 with TRBJ2-2; D is ambiguous. Germline values: CDR1 ENHRY, CDR2 SYGVKD. Between the trimmed V and J ends, which lost 9 bases and 0 bases, there was a span of 11 bases. The CDR3 covers 14 residues. The CDR3 nucleotides read TGTGCCATAGGTCCCACCGCGAACACCGGGGAGCTGTTTTTT. Translating it yields CAIGPTANTGELFF.

This clonotype occurred once. This chain connects TRBV24-1 to TRBJ2-5; either TRBD1 or TRBD2 may fit D (5 bases each). The V end lost 7 bases, the J end lost 2 bases, and 10 bases lay between the germline ends. The CDR3 consists of 13 residues. CDR1 and CDR2 (germline): KGHDR, SFDVKD. CDR3 in amino acids: CATRGRDQETQYF. CDR3 coding DNA: TGTGCCACCAGGGGACGGGATCAAGAGACCCAGTACTTC.

This clonotype was found many times. This chain uses TRBV6-9 with TRBJ2-7; 8 nucleotides agree with TRBD2. CDR1 and CDR2 (germline): MNHGY, SVAAGI. After removal of 8 bases from V and 0 bases from J, the junction contained 9 bases not matched to a gene. There are 15 residues in the CDR3. Here the CDR3 DNA reads TGTGCCAGCGAGGCGGGGGGCGTAAACTCCTACGAGCAGTACTTC. Translating gives CASEAGGVNSYEQYF.

This clonotype was seen repeatedly, ten times or more. Here the CDR3 omits its conserved ending phenylalanine or tryptophan, so a read error is the likely source. The V call is TRBV4-3, the J call TRBJ2-7; 8 bases align to TRBD1. This CDR3 comprises 15 residues. J gave up 2 bases and V 4 bases, and 7 bases lay outside the gene matches. In germline, CDR1 is LGHNA, CDR2 YSLEER. As DNA, the CDR3 is TGCGCCAGCAGCCCCGATCGGACAGGGCCCTACGAGCAGTACCTC. Its translation: CASSPDRTGPYEQYL.

The gene calls are TRBV6-2 or TRBV6-3 and TRBJ2-5; D might be TRBD1 (6 bases). Germline CDR1 is MNHEY and CDR2 is SVGEGT. This CDR3 has 16 residues. V lost 4 bases and J 3 bases, leaving 18 bases between the germline ends. CDR3 amino acids: CASSFLSGTYEETQYF. In DNA, the CDR3 is TGTGCCAGCAGTTTCTTATCCGGGACATATGAAGAGACCCAGTACTTC.

This sequence joins TRBV12-3 or TRBV12-4 and TRBJ1-6, with a possible D match to TRBD1 (6 bases). The CDR3 has 15 residues. V dropped 1 base and J dropped 8 bases, with 12 bases sitting between them. The CDR3 spells CASSLEQGFHSPLHF. CDR3 bases: TGTGCCAGCAGTTTAGAACAGGGCTTTCATTCACCCCTCCACTTT.